Below are 22 T cell receptor beta chains sequenced from a single sample in a study of blood T cell repertoires in COVID-19. Assay used: immunoSEQ multiplex PCR; TCRdb lists only in-frame clones, some missing. The data contain tens of thousands of clones, 82% of them seen just once; the ten biggest clones take up about 7%. Sample: peripheral blood. The receptor source for this set is a man over 45 with active or convalescent COVID-19.

There are a few counts of this clone. V gene TRBV29-1 combines with J gene TRBJ2-2; D gene ambiguous. This CDR3 comprises 12 residues. Germline V CDR1 and CDR2: SQVTM, ANQGSEA. Trimming took off 4 bases at V and 8 bases at J, with 11 bases between the two ends. DNA of the CDR3: TGCAGCGTTGCCCGTGTATCGGGGGAGCTGTTTTTT. Amino acids: CSVARVSGELFF.

The gene calls are TRBV7-8 and TRBJ1-6, with unresolved D. Germline loops: CDR1 SGHVS, CDR2 FQNEAQ. Deletions cut 3 bases from V and 4 bases from J, with 7 bases between. The CDR3 consists of 14 residues. CDR3 region: CASSLQTYNSPLHF. The CDR3 region has the DNA TGTGCCAGCAGCTTGCAGACTTATAATTCACCCCTCCACTTT.

V gene TRBV24-1 combines with J gene TRBJ1-6, with D maybe TRBD1 (5 bases). Per the germline V gene, CDR1 is KGHDR and CDR2 is SFDVKD. The germline V and J ends were trimmed by 9 bases and 0 bases, with 17 bases remaining between them. The CDR3 runs to 17 residues. The CDR3 nucleotides read TGTGCCACCCGTCCAGGTGCAGGGAACTCCTATAATTCACCCCTCCACTTT. This translates into CATRPGAGNSYNSPLHF.

This chain joins TRBV18 and TRBJ2-2; possibly TRBD2 for D (6 bases). The CDR3 runs to 15 residues. The V end lost 3 bases, the J end lost 1 base, and 9 bases lay between the germline ends. Per germline, CDR1 KGHSH and CDR2 LQKENI. This CDR3 is CASSPRRENTGELFF. CDR3 bases: TGTGCCAGCTCACCGAGGAGGGAGAACACCGGGGAGCTGTTTTTT.

The chain uses TRBV7-8 and TRBJ2-1, with a tentative D call TRBD2 (6 bases). The CDR3 has 13 amino acids. Trimming pared 5 bases from V and 7 bases from J, leaving 12 bases between. Per the germline V gene, CDR1 is SGHVS and CDR2 is FQNEAQ. The CDR3 coding sequence is TGTGCCAGCAGCCCGGGAGTAATTAATGAGCAGTTCTTC. Amino acids: CASSPGVINEQFF.

The V and J genes are TRBV28 and TRBJ1-5; TRBD1 might be the D (6 bases). The germline V gene has CDR1 MDHEN and CDR2 SYDVKM. Between the trimmed V and J ends, which lost 0 bases and 6 bases, there was a span of 9 bases. The length of the CDR3 is 14 residues. The CDR3 region has the DNA TGTGCCAGCAGTTTATGGCAGGGGTTTCAGCCCCAGCATTTT. The encoded protein is CASSLWQGFQPQHF.

The chain employs TRBV7-8 and TRBJ2-7, with TRBD1 matching 7 bases. J gave up 2 bases and V 0 bases, and 4 bases lay outside the gene matches. Germline CDR1 and CDR2: SGHVS and FQNEAQ. CDR3 length: 15 residues. This CDR3 reads CASSLARDRTYEQYF. In DNA form, the CDR3 reads TGTGCCAGCAGCTTAGCCCGGGACAGAACCTACGAGCAGTACTTC.

The chain is built from TRBV28 and TRBJ1-3; possible D gene TRBD1, 6 bases. Looked up from germline, CDR1 is MDHEN and CDR2 is SYDVKM. Trimming cost V 9 bases and J 0 bases, with 24 bases left between them. The CDR3 spans 18 residues. The CDR3 is CASSDEQGIPTSGNTIYF. In nucleotides, the CDR3 is TGTGCCAGTTCCGACGAACAGGGAATCCCTACCTCTGGAAACACCATATATTTT.

This clone was detected a few times. The DNA of the CDR3 is TGTGCCAGCAGTTACTCGAAGGGGGTTCCCGGGGAGCTGTTTTTT. Protein sequence: CASSYSKGVPGELFF. The rearrangement joins TRBV6-5 to TRBJ2-2, with D maybe TRBD1 (6 bases). The CDR3 loop spans 15 amino acids. Germline V lookup: CDR1 MNHEY, CDR2 SVGAGI. The V gene lost 0 bases and the J gene lost 6 bases, with 11 bases spanning the gap.

This clone has a single count. The chain combines TRBV7-6 with TRBJ1-4; 7 bases map to TRBD1. This CDR3 has 17 amino acids. Germline V lookup: CDR1 SGHVS, CDR2 FNYEAQ. V lost 5 bases and J lost 10; bases outside the gene matches: 19. DNA of the CDR3: TGTGCCAGCAGCCCAGCTAATCTCGGCGAGACAGGGTTAAAACTGTTTTTT. It is translated as CASSPANLGETGLKLFF.

The chain couples TRBV2 to TRBJ2-3; 7 bases map to TRBD2. This CDR3 spans 15 amino acids. The V segment lost 3 bases and the J segment 4 bases; nucleotides outside the gene matches: 7. Germline loops: CDR1 SNHLY, CDR2 FYNNEI. This CDR3 reads CASSEMGREADTQYF. The CDR3 bases are TGTGCCAGCAGTGAGATGGGGAGGGAGGCAGATACGCAGTATTTT.

The chain has TRBV7-2 and TRBJ2-5; D unclear. The CDR3 totals 14 residues. CDR1 is SGHTA and CDR2 is FQGNSA in the germline V gene. Deletions cut 6 bases from V and 2 bases from J, with 13 bases between. CDR3: CASSLYRVQETQYF. The CDR3 nucleotides are TGTGCCAGCAGTCTTTACCGGGTTCAAGAGACCCAGTACTTC.

The rearrangement joins TRBV19 to TRBJ1-5; a weak D match, TRBD1 (6 bases). CDR1 LNHDA and CDR2 SQIVND come from the germline V gene (reference sequence). CDR3 size: 13 residues. V was shortened by 7 bases and J by 3 bases, with 10 bases between the two germline ends. The CDR3 sequence: CASKGTINQPQHF. CDR3 nucleotides: TGTGCCAGTAAAGGGACAATCAATCAGCCCCAGCATTTT.

CDR3 in DNA: TGTGCCACCAGCAGAGGCCGGGACAGTAACTATGGCTACACCTTC. Translating gives CATSRGRDSNYGYTF. The chain employs TRBV15 and TRBJ1-2, with TRBD1 matching 7 bases. The germline CDR1 and CDR2 sequences are LNHNV and YYDKDF (reference sequence). After removal of 1 base from V and 1 base from J, the junction contained 3 bases not matched to a gene. The CDR3 runs to 15 residues.

The V call is TRBV19, the J call TRBJ1-6, with 11 bases fitting TRBD1. The CDR3 is made up of 13 amino acids. The V gene's germline CDR1 is LNHDA and CDR2 SQIVND (reference sequence). The CDR3 here is CAASGQGASPLHF. The DNA for the CDR3 is TGTGCAGCCTCAGGACAGGGGGCTTCACCCCTCCACTTT.

This chain links TRBV24-1 with TRBJ2-5; TRBD1 aligns across 8 bases. CDR3 length: 16 residues. The V segment lost 4 bases and the J segment 5 bases; nucleotides outside the gene matches: 11. Per the germline V gene, CDR1 is KGHDR and CDR2 is SFDVKD. The CDR3 coding sequence is TGTGCCACCAGTGACCCCGGGACAGGATCGGGGGAGACCCAGTACTTC. It is translated as CATSDPGTGSGETQYF.

This chain uses TRBV19 with TRBJ2-7; maybe TRBD2 (5 bases). The CDR3 is 12 amino acids. V gave up 5 bases and J gave up 5 bases, with 10 bases separating them. Germline CDR1 LNHDA, CDR2 SQIVND (reference sequence). CDR3 DNA sequence: TGTGCCAGTAGTCTCGAGGGCCACGAGCAGTACTTC. It is translated as CASSLEGHEQYF.

CDR3 DNA sequence: TGTGCCAGCAGTGAAACTAGCGTCGGTGCCTCCTACGAGCAGTACTTC. This encodes CASSETSVGASYEQYF. V gene TRBV25-1 combines with J gene TRBJ2-7, with 7 nucleotides matching TRBD2. Per germline, CDR1 MGHDK and CDR2 SYGVNS. J lost 0 bases, V lost 2 bases, and 7 bases had no gene match. The CDR3 runs 16 residues.

This clone was recorded once. The chain is built from TRBV10-3 and TRBJ1-1; 10 positions match TRBD1. CDR3 length: 17 amino acids. The germline gives CDR1 ENHRY, CDR2 SYGVKD. Trimming removed 0 bases from V and 3 bases from J; junction bases left unmatched: 7. The CDR3 loop reads CAISESTGGPGDTEAFF. DNA for the CDR3: TGTGCCATCAGTGAGTCGACAGGGGGCCCGGGGGACACTGAAGCTTTCTTT.

CDR3 in amino acids: CASSTGDRAETQYF. The CDR3 DNA is TGTGCCAGCAGCACCGGGGACAGGGCAGAGACCCAGTACTTC. The chain links TRBV7-9 to TRBJ2-5; 9 nucleotides line up with TRBD1. CDR1 is SEHNR and CDR2 is FQNEAQ in the germline V gene (reference sequence). There are 14 residues in the CDR3. Germline trimming cut 5 bases from V and 4 bases from J; bases unmatched to any gene: 5.

The chain has TRBV28 and TRBJ2-7; tentatively, D is TRBD2 (6 bases). The CDR3 has 16 residues. V lost 9 bases to trimming and J lost 4 bases, with 25 bases between them. Germline lookup yields CDR1 MDHEN and CDR2 SYDVKM. CDR3 protein: CASLSPRGGEKYEQYF. The DNA of the CDR3 is TGTGCCAGTCTCTCCCCTCGGGGCGGGGAAAAGTACGAGCAGTACTTC.

The chain has TRBV6-2 or TRBV6-3 and TRBJ1-2; D perhaps matches TRBD1 (5 bases). In germline, CDR1 is MNHEY, CDR2 SVGEGT. The CDR3 has 13 residues. The V and J ends lost 6 bases and 4 bases respectively, with 12 bases between them. The DNA of the CDR3 is TGTGCCAGCAGCCCCCAGGGTCTCTATGGCTACACCTTC. Its protein product is CASSPQGLYGYTF.